The 21 T cell receptor beta chains below were found in one sample sequenced in a study of cytomegalovirus exposure and HLA in healthy donors. Use of 60 Vbeta and 13 Jbeta primers characterized the PCR. Sequencing was performed with immunoSEQ multiplex PCR; in TCRdb, only in-frame clones are kept and a portion is missing. The sample has 50,000 to 60,000 clones, roughly 80% seen once. Sequencing was carried out using PBMCs. The receptors derive from a woman aged 40 to 50 in good health and CMV-seropositive.

V is TRBV7-9 and J is TRBJ1-2; D is possibly TRBD1 (5 bases). The CDR3 extends over 15 amino acids. In germline, CDR1 is SEHNR, CDR2 FQNEAQ (reference sequence). Trimming pared 0 bases from V and 3 bases from J, leaving 11 bases between. The CDR3 DNA reads TGTGCCAGCAGCTTAGCTCAGACAGCTTACTATGGCTACACCTTC. Encoded protein: CASSLAQTAYYGYTF. Supplemented by reference TRBV7-9 and TRBJ1-2, the full variable domain reads DTGVSQNPRHKITKRGQNVTFRCDPISEHNRLYWYRQTLGQGPEFLTYFQNEAQLEKSRLLSDRFSAERPKGSFSTLEIQRTEQGDSAMYLCASSLAQTAYYGYTFGSGTRLTVV.

The chain has TRBV5-1 and TRBJ2-7, with a weak D call TRBD1 (5 bases). This CDR3 contains 14 residues. The ends were cut back, 4 bases at V and 5 bases at J, with 16 bases in the middle. CDR1 and CDR2 (germline): SGHRS, YFSETQ. DNA for the CDR3: TGCGCCAGCAGCCCGTCGCAGGGTAATAACGAGCAGTACTTC. It specifies CASSPSQGNNEQYF.

V usage is TRBV7-2 and J usage is TRBJ1-4; the D gene is possibly TRBD1 (6 bases). The germline V and J ends were trimmed by 4 bases and 8 bases, with 17 bases remaining between them. CDR3 length: 15 amino acids. Per the germline V gene, CDR1 is SGHTA and CDR2 is FQGNSA. For the CDR3, the DNA is TGTGCCAGCAGCTCCAACTATCGGGGGGCGGAAAAACTGTTTTTT. It codes for CASSSNYRGAEKLFF.

The chain links TRBV4-3 to TRBJ2-5; TRBD2 aligns across 9 bases. The germline CDR1 and CDR2 sequences are LGHNA and YSLEER. The V gene end was trimmed by 4 bases and the J gene end by 5 bases; junction bases not matched to a gene: 8. The CDR3 consists of 15 residues. The CDR3 DNA reads as TGCGCCAGCAGCCGTAGCGGGGGCCGGGAGGAGACCCAGTACTTC. Translating gives CASSRSGGREETQYF.

CDR3 in amino acids: CAISGGASLKETQYF. CDR3 DNA sequence: TGTGCCATCAGCGGGGGGGCGTCTCTAAAAGAGACCCAGTACTTC. The chain is built from TRBV10-3 and TRBJ2-5; TRBD2 matches at 8 bases. With V trimmed by 6 bases and J by 3 bases, 9 bases remained unmatched. Germline V gives CDR1 ENHRY, CDR2 SYGVKD. The CDR3 runs 15 residues.

V is TRBV2 and J is TRBJ2-1; 7 nucleotides match TRBD1. The CDR3 loop spans 12 amino acids. V shed 3 bases, J shed 7 bases, and the junction held 0 bases outside the gene matches. The germline CDR1 and CDR2 sequences are SNHLY and FYNNEI. CDR3 sequence reads: CASSEDRNEQFF. In DNA form, the CDR3 reads TGTGCCAGCAGTGAGGACAGGAATGAGCAGTTCTTC.

The chain recombines TRBV11-3 with TRBJ1-1; TRBD1 agrees at 7 bases. Per the germline V gene, CDR1 is SGHNT and CDR2 is YENEEA. The trim removed 6 bases at V and 3 bases at J, leaving 4 bases unmatched. This CDR3 has 13 amino acids. The CDR3, as DNA: TGTGCCAGCAGGCCAGGGGGATACACTGAAGCTTTCTTT. Its protein is CASRPGGYTEAFF.

The genes are TRBV19 and TRBJ2-7, with 9 bases lining up with TRBD1. The CDR3 runs 14 residues. J was trimmed by 6 bases and V by 3 bases; bases with no gene match: 6. The germline V gene encodes CDR1 LNHDA and CDR2 SQIVND (reference sequence). CDR3: CASSMGTGRVEQYF. CDR3 sequence (DNA): TGTGCCAGTAGTATGGGGACAGGGAGGGTCGAGCAGTACTTC.

This clone has more than one count but fewer than ten. The chain combines TRBV6-6 with TRBJ1-1; D gene uncertain. There are 15 residues in the CDR3. V was shortened by 4 bases and J by 3 bases, with 15 bases between the two germline ends. CDR1 MNHNY and CDR2 SVGAGI come from the germline V gene (reference sequence). CDR3 residues: CASSSPKEFDTEAFF. CDR3 sequence (DNA): TGTGCCAGCAGTTCTCCAAAAGAGTTTGACACTGAAGCTTTCTTT.

The chain links TRBV28 to TRBJ1-1; TRBD1 aligns across 7 bases. The CDR3 is made up of 16 amino acids. From germline, CDR1 is MDHEN and CDR2 SYDVKM. J was trimmed by 2 bases and V by 3 bases; bases with no gene match: 9. CDR3 coding DNA: TGTGCCAGCAGTTTCCCACAGGGGAGGAGAAACACTGAAGCTTTCTTT. Translating gives CASSFPQGRRNTEAFF. Filled out from reference TRBV28 and TRBJ1-1, the complete variable domain reads DVKVTQSSRYLVKRTGEKVFLECVQDMDHENMFWYRQDPGLGLRLIYFSYDVKMKEKGDIPEGYSVSREKKERFSLILESASTNQTSMYLCASSFPQGRRNTEAFFGQGTRLTVV.

The chain uses TRBV6-5 and TRBJ2-5; D remains ambiguous. The germline V gene encodes CDR1 MNHEY and CDR2 SVGAGI. Trimming removed 0 bases from V and 2 bases from J, with 10 bases in between. The CDR3 extends over 15 amino acids. The chain's CDR3 is CASSYSYSLQETQYF. The DNA of the CDR3 is TGTGCCAGCAGTTACTCATATAGCCTTCAAGAGACCCAGTACTTC.

V gene TRBV27 combines with J gene TRBJ1-5, with unresolved D. Trimming removed 2 bases at V and 5 bases at J, with 13 bases between. The CDR3 length is 15 residues. Germline V lookup: CDR1 MNHEY, CDR2 SMNVEV (reference sequence). CDR3 DNA: TGTGCCAGCAGTTTACAGGCCTTAGGCGATCAGCCCCAGCATTTT. Translated: CASSLQALGDQPQHF.

Turning to this clone: Compared with germline, one end of the junction differs, possibly owing to a read error. The chain employs TRBV23-1 and TRBJ2-7, with TRBD1 identical over 8 bases. TRBV23-1 is known as an ORF, though its function is uncertain. This CDR3 has 15 residues. The CDR3 protein is CASSRPQGALYEQYF. The CDR3 DNA follows: TGCGCCAGCAGTCGACCCCAGGGGGCCCTTTACGAACAGTACTTC.

In DNA, the CDR3 is TGTGCCAGCAGCTCAAGGGGTTTACATAACTATGGCTACACCTTC. This sequence encodes CASSSRGLHNYGYTF. V usage is TRBV5-6 and J usage is TRBJ1-2; a possible D gene is TRBD1 (5 bases). CDR3 length equals 15 residues. The V end lost 3 bases, the J end lost 1 base, and 13 bases lay between the germline ends. Germline V lookup: CDR1 SGHDT, CDR2 YYEEEE.

The genes are TRBV4-1 and TRBJ2-3, with TRBD2 identical over 12 bases. CDR3 length: 15 amino acids. From germline, CDR1 is MGHRA and CDR2 YSYEKL. J was trimmed by 12 bases and V by 0 bases; bases with no gene match: 7. The CDR3: CASSQDNLAGGLQYF. CDR3 nucleotide sequence: TGCGCCAGCAGCCAAGATAATCTAGCGGGGGGGCTCCAGTATTTT.

The V gene is TRBV28, the J gene TRBJ1-6; a possible D gene is TRBD1 (5 bases). Trimming removed 6 bases from V and 10 bases from J, with 10 bases in between. The CDR3 is 12 residues long. Looked up from germline, CDR1 is MDHEN and CDR2 is SYDVKM. DNA of the CDR3: TGTGCCAGCAGGGGGGGGTACTCACCCCTCCACTTT. Translated, it gives CASRGGYSPLHF.

This clone was detected a few times. CDR3 sequence reads: CASSQAPLTSGVNTGELFF. CDR3 DNA: TGCGCCAGCAGCCAAGCCCCCCTGACTAGCGGGGTCAACACCGGGGAGCTGTTTTTT. The gene calls are TRBV4-3 and TRBJ2-2; 11 bases are a match to TRBD2. CDR3 size: 19 residues. The V and J ends lost 1 base and 2 bases, in that order; junction bases with no gene match: 9. Germline V gene sequence: CDR1 LGHNA, CDR2 YSLEER.

The chain couples TRBV7-2 to TRBJ1-6; 7 bases match TRBD1. Per germline, CDR1 SGHTA and CDR2 FQGNSA. V was clipped by 4 bases and J by 9 bases; unmatched bases: 9. The CDR3 extends over 15 amino acids. The CDR3 DNA is TGTGCCAGCAGCTCCGACAGGGCGGGGTCTTCACCCCTCCACTTT. This gives the protein CASSSDRAGSSPLHF.

This clone was detected once. V gene TRBV7-8 combines with J gene TRBJ2-7, with TRBD1 matching over 9 bases. This CDR3 is 18 amino acids long. V lost 5 bases to trimming and J lost 5 bases; unmatched junction nucleotides: 19. Germline assignment: CDR1 SGHVS and CDR2 FQNEAQ. The CDR3 nucleotides are TGTGCCAGCAGCCTACGGGACAGGGTAGGAGGACTAGGCCACGAGCAGTACTTC. Amino acids: CASSLRDRVGGLGHEQYF.

This chain uses TRBV28 with TRBJ2-6; tentative D call: TRBD1 (6 bases). Germline V lookup: CDR1 MDHEN, CDR2 SYDVKM. The V end was cut by 1 base, the J end by 2 bases, with 12 bases between. This CDR3 has 17 amino acids. The CDR3 protein is CASSLFRGSTGANVLTF. In DNA, the CDR3 is TGTGCCAGCAGTTTATTCAGGGGTTCTACTGGGGCCAACGTCCTGACTTTC.

This chain joins TRBV7-8 and TRBJ2-3; 11 nucleotides agree with TRBD2. CDR3 length: 15 amino acids. CDR1 is SGHVS and CDR2 is FQNEAQ in the germline V gene. V gave up 2 bases and J gave up 6 bases; unmatched junction bases: 4. CDR3 region: CASSLQTSGADTQYF. The DNA of the CDR3 is TGTGCCAGCAGCTTACAGACTAGCGGGGCGGATACGCAGTATTTT. The full variable domain, with the rest looked up from reference TRBV7-8 and TRBJ2-3, is GAGVSQSPRYKVAKRGQDVALRCDPISGHVSLFWYQQALGQGPEFLTYFQNEAQLDKSGLPSDRFFAERPEGSVSTLKIQRTQQEDSAVYLCASSLQTSGADTQYFGPGTRLTVL.